This T cell receptor (beta chain) emerged from a study of T-cell memory formation after mild COVID-19. Study context: Largely, the TCR clusters proved donor specific. Study-wide results and limits: SARS-CoV-2 specificity of second-wave clones peaking day 37 was unconfirmed. Clones contracting over day 15 to 85 were CD4/CD8 balanced, with later expanders leaning CD4+. CM and EM subsets held most contracting CD4+ clones; EMRA held CD8+ ones.

CDR1 and CDR2 from the germline V gene are SQVTM and ANQGSEA. This CDR3 region has 14 residues. V lost 6 bases to trimming and J lost 6 bases, with 18 bases between them. TCRdb re-called the 5' RACE reads with MiXCR, one entry per CDR3 protein. The sample holds around 370,000 distinct CDR3 sequences, under 25% seen once. This clonotype was seen only a few times. Its antigen is still unknown. What was sequenced was PBMCs or a T cell subset sorted from them (not recorded which). The chain recombines TRBV29-1 with TRBJ2-1; D gene ambiguous. The clonotype was recovered from an adult woman who had mild COVID-19 (a few samples of this study predate the infection). Cell type and time point are not known. The chain's CDR3 is CSVPIQQIVNEQFF. The CDR3, as DNA: TGCAGCGTACCAATCCAACAGATAGTCAATGAGCAGTTCTTC.